This T cell receptor beta chain was obtained from a study of blood T cell repertoires in COVID-19. Study details: Collection of acute and convalescent COVID-19 samples took place in the United States, Italy and Spain. Sources were T cells, B-cell-depleted T cells, or PBMCs; the material itself was cDNA or gDNA.

CDR1 and CDR2 from the germline V gene are GTSNPN and SVGIG (reference sequence). The CDR3 covers 13 residues. Trimming shortened V by 7 bases and J by 7 bases, and 19 bases separated the two germline ends. In the study's own analysis: Reference gene primer amplification gave estimated nucleated cell counts. TCRdb's copy holds only in-frame clones and misses some; the assay was immunoSEQ multiplex PCR. Clonal size and the V and J genes are those of that table, whereas D and trimming came from the DNA. The sample contains about 92,000 clones, about 71% of which appear only once. J is TRBJ1-2 and V is TRBV30, with a weak D call TRBD1 (5 bases). Sample: peripheral blood. The origin of this receptor is a woman aged 60-75 years in a cohort sampled during active or convalescent COVID-19. CDR3 in DNA: TGTGCCTCACTACCCTACAGGTTTTTTGGCTACACCTTC. Translated: CASLPYRFFGYTF.